The 20 T cell receptor beta chains below come from one sample, sequenced in a study of blood T cells in healthy people across ages. A second 7 to 11 cycle PCR used barcoded and J-beta primers. TCRdb ran MiXCR on the 5' RACE reads and lists one entry per CDR3 protein. The table has around 1.5 million distinct CDR3 sequences, 42% seen once. Material for sequencing was blood. All receptors derive from a young woman in good health.

J is TRBJ1-6 and V is TRBV15, with no clear D. V lost 0 bases to trimming and J lost 9 bases, with 12 bases between them. Germline assignment: CDR1 LNHNV and CDR2 YYDKDF (reference sequence). The CDR3 has 15 amino acids. The CDR3: CATSREQTQSSPLHF. DNA of the CDR3: TGTGCCACCAGCAGAGAGCAAACCCAAAGTTCACCCCTCCACTTT.

The chain recombines TRBV28 with TRBJ2-5, with 9 bases fitting TRBD1. CDR1 and CDR2 from the germline V gene are MDHEN and SYDVKM. This CDR3 has 14 residues. V shed 4 bases, J shed 11 bases, and the junction held 11 bases outside the gene matches. CDR3 amino acids: CASSSGQGYNEQYF. The CDR3 coding sequence is TGTGCCAGCAGTTCAGGACAGGGGTACAATGAGCAGTACTTC.

The chain is built from TRBV5-1 and TRBJ1-1, with no clear D. The V gene lost 3 bases and the J gene lost 10 bases, with 16 bases spanning the gap. CDR3 size: 13 residues. Germline CDR1 reads SGHRS; CDR2 reads YFSETQ. In nucleotides, the CDR3 is TGCGCCAGCAGCTCGGGCCCTTCAAGGGTAGCTTTCTTT. This encodes CASSSGPSRVAFF.

This rearrangement joins TRBV20-1 to TRBJ2-1, with TRBD2 as a possible D gene (5 bases). The germline V gene encodes CDR1 DFQATT and CDR2 SNEGSKA (reference sequence). CDR3 length equals 11 residues. The V end lost 3 bases, the J end lost 7 bases, and 7 bases lay between the germline ends. In DNA, the CDR3 is TGCAGTGCTAGTAGGGAGAATGAGCAGTTCTTC. Translation: CSASRENEQFF.

Many counts were recorded for this clonotype. This chain links TRBV5-1 with TRBJ2-5; unclear D gene. The CDR3 has 18 residues. Germline CDR1 and CDR2: SGHRS and YFSETQ. V lost 6 bases and J lost 3, with 27 bases in between. CDR3 bases: TGCGCCAGCAACGGGTTGTCCCCGCATCGTAGAAGCGAAGAGACCCAGTACTTC. Residues: CASNGLSPHRRSEETQYF.

This clonotype was recorded at least ten times. The chain has TRBV27 and TRBJ2-3; possible D gene TRBD2, 5 bases. The germline CDR1 and CDR2 sequences are MNHEY and SMNVEV (reference sequence). The CDR3 is made up of 13 amino acids. Between the trimmed V and J ends, which lost 5 bases and 6 bases, there was a span of 12 bases. The CDR3, as DNA: TGTGCCAGCAGTGAGGGAGTCGGCGATACGCAGTATTTT. Translation gives CASSEGVGDTQYF.

This clonotype was seen a few times. The rearrangement uses TRBV6-5 and TRBJ2-1, with 14 positions matching TRBD2. The assigned J gene may be wrong: the sequence end matches TRBJ2-7 better. This CDR3 comprises 18 residues. Germline V gene data show CDR1 as MNHEY and CDR2 as SVGAGI. The CDR3 sequence: CASSWTSGRISSYNEQYF. The CDR3 DNA is TGTGCCAGCAGTTGGACTAGCGGGAGGATCAGCTCCTACAATGAGCAGTACTTC.

This clonotype was seen a few times. The chain uses TRBV12-3 or TRBV12-4 and TRBJ2-1; D might be TRBD2 (5 bases). The CDR3 has 13 residues. The V and J ends lost 3 bases and 6 bases respectively, with 9 bases between them. The CDR3 is CASSFLEGNEQFF. In DNA, the CDR3 is TGTGCCAGCAGTTTCCTTGAGGGCAATGAGCAGTTCTTC.

With respect to this clonotype: Relative to the germline gene, one junction end is altered; a read error may explain this. This rearrangement joins TRBV7-9 to TRBJ2-7, with 8 bases matching TRBD1. In germline, CDR1 is SEHNR, CDR2 FQNEAQ (reference sequence). The CDR3 spans 15 residues. The CDR3 nucleotides are TGTGCCGGCAGCTTAGTCGGGACAGGATCCCGCGAGCAGTACTTC. Amino acid sequence: CAGSLVGTGSREQYF.

V is TRBV20-1 and J is TRBJ1-6, with a possible D match to TRBD1 (6 bases). The V gene's germline CDR1 is DFQATT and CDR2 SNEGSKA (reference sequence). V gave up 6 bases and J gave up 0 bases, with 15 bases separating them. The CDR3 contains 16 residues. The DNA for the CDR3 is TGCAGTGCGAGGTCGGGACAAAGCTCCTATAATTCACCCCTCCACTTT. Protein sequence: CSARSGQSSYNSPLHF.

The J gene is TRBJ2-7, the V gene TRBV9; TRBD2 matches 10 bases. J gave up 4 bases and V 0 bases, and 7 bases lay outside the gene matches. CDR1 is SGDLS, CDR2 YYNGEE, per germline. This CDR3 spans 16 amino acids. CDR3: CASSVDSSGGWYEQYF. CDR3 nucleotide sequence: TGTGCCAGCAGCGTAGATAGTAGCGGGGGGTGGTACGAGCAGTACTTC. Variable domain in full (rest from reference TRBV9 and TRBJ2-7): DSGVTQTPKHLITATGQRVTLRCSPRSGDLSVYWYQQSLDQGLQFLIQYYNGEERAKGNILERFSAQQFPDLHSELNLSSLELGDSALYFCASSVDSSGGWYEQYFGPGTRLTVT.

The rearrangement uses TRBV3-1 and TRBJ2-3; 13 positions agree with TRBD2. The CDR3 spans 16 residues. The junction had 5 bases not matched to a gene; V was cut back by 2 bases and J by 6 bases. Germline CDR1 and CDR2: LGHDT and YNNKEL (reference sequence). The CDR3, as DNA: TGTGCCAGCAGCCAAACACTAGCGGGAGGGCCGGATACGCAGTATTTT. Its protein is CASSQTLAGGPDTQYF.

This clonotype appeared a few times. V usage is TRBV5-6 and J usage is TRBJ2-3; D is perhaps TRBD1 (6 bases). V was cut by 6 bases and J by 6 bases, with 14 bases left in between. The CDR3 runs 13 residues. Germline V CDR1 and CDR2: SGHDT, YYEEEE. The CDR3 here is CASTLGQGDTQYF. The CDR3 nucleotides are TGTGCCAGCACCCTGGGGCAGGGGGATACGCAGTATTTT.

This clonotype was detected once. The chain combines TRBV29-1 with TRBJ2-7; D is ambiguous. Trimming stripped 2 bases from V and 10 bases from J, with 18 bases between. The CDR3 contains 13 residues. Germline assignment: CDR1 SQVTM and CDR2 ANQGSEA. CDR3 nucleotides: TGCAGCGTTGAAACTGCTATCTCAAGCGCCCAGTACTTC. As protein: CSVETAISSAQYF.

Of note for this clonotype: The junction departs from the called germline gene at one end, perhaps through a read error. This chain links TRBV7-3 with TRBJ2-5; D is perhaps TRBD1 (6 bases). CDR3 length: 14 residues. Germline CDR1 reads SGHTA; CDR2 reads FQGTGA. CDR3 DNA sequence: TGTGCCAGCAGCTCCGGGACAATCCAAGGGACCCAGTACTTC. Translation: CASSSGTIQGTQYF.

The gene calls are TRBV20-1 and TRBJ2-5; 15 bases match TRBD2. The CDR3 is 16 residues long. Germline lookup yields CDR1 DFQATT and CDR2 SNEGSKA (reference sequence). J gave up 4 bases and V 6 bases, and 9 bases lay outside the gene matches. The CDR3: CSAEGLAGGPVETQYF. CDR3 in DNA: TGCAGTGCCGAAGGACTAGCGGGGGGGCCGGTAGAGACCCAGTACTTC.

In its sample, this clonotype was seen a few times. The V call is TRBV27, the J call TRBJ1-2, with D possibly matching TRBD1 (5 bases). The CDR3 is made up of 15 amino acids. The V gene lost 6 bases and the J gene lost 4 bases, with 18 bases spanning the gap. Germline lookup yields CDR1 MNHEY and CDR2 SMNVEV (reference sequence). CDR3 sequence: CASSPGGDPSYGYTF. DNA of the CDR3: TGTGCCAGCAGCCCGGGGGGAGACCCAAGCTATGGCTACACCTTC.

This clonotype was observed many times. The chain recombines TRBV29-1 with TRBJ2-7, with TRBD1 matching 10 bases. V was pared by 2 bases and J by 5 bases, with 6 bases of the junction left unmatched. The length of the CDR3 is 14 residues. Germline V CDR1 and CDR2: SQVTM, ANQGSEA. The CDR3 nucleotides read TGCAGCGTTGAAAAAGGGACAGGGGTAAACGAGCAGTACTTC. It yields the protein CSVEKGTGVNEQYF.

The chain couples TRBV5-1 to TRBJ2-1; perhaps D is TRBD1 or TRBD2 (5 bases each). CDR1 is SGHRS and CDR2 is YFSETQ in the germline V gene. The CDR3 length is 16 residues. V was cut by 0 bases and J by 5 bases, with 15 bases left in between. The DNA for the CDR3 is TGCGCCAGCAGCTTGGGAGGGACCCAACAGGACAATGAGCAGTTCTTC. It yields the protein CASSLGGTQQDNEQFF. The variable domain in full, with the rest retrieved from reference TRBV5-1 and TRBJ2-1, is KAGVTQTPRYLIKTRGQQVTLSCSPISGHRSVSWYQQTPGQGLQFLFEYFSETQRNKGNFPGRFSGRQFSNSRSEMNVSTLELGDSALYLCASSLGGTQQDNEQFFGPGTRLTVL.

This clonotype was counted a few times. This chain uses TRBV7-2 with TRBJ1-5; D unclear. Germline V gene data show CDR1 as SGHTA and CDR2 as FQGNSA. CDR3 length equals 14 residues. The germline V and J ends were trimmed by 5 bases and 6 bases, with 14 bases remaining between them. CDR3 coding DNA: TGTGCCAGCAGCCCACGACAACTGGGTCAGCCCCAGCATTTT. This sequence encodes CASSPRQLGQPQHF.